This TCR beta chain was identified in a study of OX40 agonist ivuxolimab in advanced cancers. About the study: Under the entry rules, prior anti-PD-1, anti-PD-L1 or anti-CTLA-4 therapy was allowed, and about 40% had some. Notes on the study in general: Expanded clones belonging to CD8+ T cells outnumbered, on average, those of CD4+. Not determined was the antigen specificity of the expanded peripheral T cells.

With autoimmune disease history or systemic immunosuppression, patients were excluded. The V end lost 7 bases, the J end lost 0 bases, and 6 bases lay between the germline ends. Germline CDR1 and CDR2: SQVTM and ANQGSEA. This CDR3 is built from 11 residues. On this clone itself: Its antigen is undetermined.

TCRdb's table, derived via immunoSEQ multiplex PCR, lists solely in-frame clones and lacks some. The sample carries more than 85,000 clones, roughly 89% recorded once. The sequence was collected from an adult with an advanced solid tumor such as melanoma, head and neck, liver or kidney cancer. This specimen was CD4+ or CD8+ T cells sorted from blood, taken in a trial of the OX40 agonist ivuxolimab. The chain joins TRBV29-1 to TRBJ1-2; D unclear. The CDR3 region has the DNA TGCAGCGGTCAGGCTAACTATGGCTACACCTTC. Its translation is CSGQANYGYTF. Full variable domain (missing parts from reference TRBV29-1 and TRBJ1-2): SAVISQKPSRDICQRGTSLTIQCQVDSQVTMMFWYRQQPGQSLTLIATANQGSEATYESGFVIDKFPISRPNLTFSTLTVSNMSPEDSSIYLCSGQANYGYTFGSGTRLTVV.